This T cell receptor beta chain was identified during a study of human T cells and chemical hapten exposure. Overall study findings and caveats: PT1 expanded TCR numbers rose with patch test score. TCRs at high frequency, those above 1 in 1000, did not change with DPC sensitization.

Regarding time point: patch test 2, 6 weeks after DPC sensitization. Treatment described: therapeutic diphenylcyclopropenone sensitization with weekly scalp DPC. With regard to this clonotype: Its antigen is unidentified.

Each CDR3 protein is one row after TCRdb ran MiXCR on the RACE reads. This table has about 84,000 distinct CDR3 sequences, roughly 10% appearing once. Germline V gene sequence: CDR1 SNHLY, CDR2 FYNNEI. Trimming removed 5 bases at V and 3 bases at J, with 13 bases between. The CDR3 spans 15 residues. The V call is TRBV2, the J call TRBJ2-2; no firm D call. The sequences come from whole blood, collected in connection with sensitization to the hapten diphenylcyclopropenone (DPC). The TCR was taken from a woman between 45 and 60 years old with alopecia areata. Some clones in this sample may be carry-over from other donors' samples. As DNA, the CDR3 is TGTGCCAGCAGTCATGTAGAGGTAGACACCGGGGAGCTGTTTTTT. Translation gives CASSHVEVDTGELFF.